This T cell receptor (beta chain) appears in the sequencing data of a study of shared clonotypes between healthy human individuals. Cells designated naive CD8 were CD45RO-negative and were positively selected for CCR7, with terminally differentiated effector memory CD45RA+ cells excluded. Once extracted for a subset, genomic DNA was divided evenly among several immunoSEQ plates. The method was immunoSEQ multiplex PCR; TCRdb's version includes in-frame clones alone and lacks a portion of them. The repertoire holds around 2.1 million clones, with roughly 91% as singletons. The CDR3 totals 17 residues. Germline values: CDR1 SGDLS, CDR2 YYNGEE. Deletions cut 4 bases from V and 8 bases from J, with 25 bases between.

The J gene is TRBJ2-1, the V gene TRBV9; D may be TRBD2 (5 bases). The sequenced material came from naive CD8+ T cells from PBMCs. The receptor was isolated from a man between 18 and 35 years old in good health. Some clones in this sample may be carry-over from other donors' samples. Written as DNA, the CDR3 is TGTGCCAGCAGCCCGATTGGAGTGGTAGCAGCCGGGGATGAGCAGTTCTTC. Amino acids: CASSPIGVVAAGDEQFF.